This TCR beta chain was recovered during a study of blood T cell repertoires in COVID-19. At the level of the study: The origin of the acute and convalescent COVID-19 samples was the United States, Italy and Spain.

The germline CDR1 and CDR2 sequences are SEHNR and FQNEAQ (reference sequence). V was pared by 3 bases and J by 2 bases, with 8 bases between. The length of the CDR3 is 13 residues. How the authors handled the data: Nucleated cell counts were estimated from reference gene primer amplification. TCRdb keeps only in-frame clones here, not all; method: immunoSEQ multiplex PCR. For V, J and clone size, that table is used; D and trimming come from the DNA. In the table there are roughly 500,000 clones, less than 90% of which are singletons. The participants were between about 18 and 90 years old and came from 24 US areas.

The chain couples TRBV7-9 to TRBJ2-7; perhaps TRBD1 as D (5 bases). The receptor's source is a woman aged 55-75 years who had recovered from COVID-19. Sequenced input: PBMCs or T cells enriched from blood (not recorded which). CDR3 protein: CASSLTETYEQYF. CDR3 in DNA: TGTGCCAGCAGCTTGACAGAAACCTACGAGCAGTACTTC.